Each of the 21 T cell receptor beta chains below was sequenced from the same sample in a study of response to subunit inactivated influenza vaccine. TCRdb used MiXCR to reprocess the RT-PCR reads, holding one entry per CDR3 protein. The data contain about 620,000 distinct CDR3 sequences, roughly 10% of them singletons. This specimen consisted of PBMCs from blood, obtained on the day of vaccination. The receptors derive from a man between 45 and 60 years old who received an inactivated influenza vaccine.

The chain recombines TRBV27 with TRBJ1-1; D not certain. The CDR3 sequence is 14 residues long. The germline V and J ends were trimmed by 6 bases and 1 base, with 12 bases remaining between them. Germline CDR1 is MNHEY and CDR2 is SMNVEV (reference sequence). The CDR3 DNA reads TGTGCCAGCAGGAAGAGGGAGGGGAACACTGAAGCTTTCTTT. Its translation is CASRKREGNTEAFF.

This clonotype has a handful of counts. The CDR3 DNA sequence: TGTGCCAGCAGCGGAACCTCAGGGGAATGGACCCAGTACTTC. Its translation is CASSGTSGEWTQYF. V gene TRBV5-6 combines with J gene TRBJ2-5; D perhaps matches TRBD1 (6 bases). Germline values: CDR1 SGHDT, CDR2 YYEEEE. The CDR3 runs 14 residues. V was cut by 4 bases and J by 7 bases, with 17 bases left in between.

The sample holds a few counts of this clonotype. The rearrangement links TRBV20-1 to TRBJ2-7; a possible D gene is TRBD1 (5 bases). V lost 4 bases, J lost 6 bases, and 10 bases lay in between. The CDR3 covers 11 residues. Per the germline V gene, CDR1 is DFQATT and CDR2 is SNEGSKA (reference sequence). CDR3 sequence (DNA): TGCAGTGCTACGAAGGGGCTCGAGCAGTACTTC. Protein: CSATKGLEQYF.

This clonotype has ten or more counts. V is TRBV27 and J is TRBJ2-7; maybe TRBD2 (6 bases). The CDR3 covers 13 residues. The germline V and J ends were trimmed by 8 bases and 4 bases, with 15 bases remaining between them. From germline, CDR1 is MNHEY and CDR2 SMNVEV (reference sequence). The CDR3 here is CASRRAGLYEQYF. CDR3 bases: TGTGCCAGCCGGAGGGCAGGGTTATACGAGCAGTACTTC.

The table lists this clonotype with a few counts. This CDR3 reads CASSQDTGFYNEQFF. The CDR3 DNA reads TGCGCCAGCAGCCAAGACACGGGTTTCTACAATGAGCAGTTCTTC. This sequence joins TRBV4-3 and TRBJ2-1; no firm D call. The CDR3 length is 15 residues. Germline loops: CDR1 LGHNA, CDR2 YSLEER. V gave up 0 bases and J gave up 3 bases, with 9 bases separating them.

This chain connects TRBV10-3 to TRBJ2-7; D is undetermined. Germline-derived CDR1 and CDR2 are ENHRY and SYGVKD. CDR3 length: 13 amino acids. V shed 4 bases and J shed 6 bases, with 13 bases lying between them. The CDR3, as DNA: TGTGCCATCAGTGGGGCGACCAGGTCCGAGCAGTACTTC. Translated: CAISGATRSEQYF.

The V call is TRBV23-1, the J call TRBJ2-7; no reliable D call. TRBV23-1 has ORF status, its function being uncertain. The V gene lost 0 bases and the J gene lost 5 bases, with 11 bases spanning the gap. The CDR3 sequence is 14 residues long. The CDR3 DNA is TGCGCCAGCAGTCAATCTCCAGGTCCCCACGAGCAGTACTTC. Its translation: CASSQSPGPHEQYF.

The table lists this clonotype with a few counts. The chain has TRBV7-2 and TRBJ2-1; D uncertain. There are 14 residues in the CDR3. Germline CDR1 and CDR2: SGHTA and FQGNSA. The V gene lost 1 base and the J gene lost 7 bases, with 11 bases spanning the gap. The CDR3 region is CASSLGAVRNEQFF. CDR3 nucleotide sequence: TGTGCCAGCAGCTTAGGTGCTGTACGGAATGAGCAGTTCTTC.

In this sample, this clonotype turned up many times. The genes are TRBV4-1 and TRBJ2-2; D gene uncertain. V shed 0 bases and J shed 1 base, with 9 bases lying between them. Germline CDR1 is MGHRA and CDR2 is YSYEKL. This CDR3 region has 16 residues. The CDR3 reads CASSQDVAKNTGELFF. The CDR3 coding sequence is TGCGCCAGCAGCCAAGATGTTGCGAAGAACACCGGGGAGCTGTTTTTT.

The chain links TRBV20-1 to TRBJ1-6; no clear D gene. The CDR3 totals 16 residues. Germline V gene lookup returns CDR1 DFQATT and CDR2 SNEGSKA (reference sequence). The germline V and J ends were trimmed by 1 base and 2 bases, with 12 bases remaining between them. Written as DNA, the CDR3 is TGCAGTGCTAGAGGGACGCGGTGGACCTATAATTCACCCCTCCACTTT. Residues: CSARGTRWTYNSPLHF.

This chain links TRBV28 with TRBJ2-5; D is possibly TRBD2 (5 bases). Germline CDR1 and CDR2: MDHEN and SYDVKM. The CDR3 has 14 residues. V was shortened by 6 bases and J by 3 bases, with 14 bases between the two germline ends. The CDR3 nucleotides read TGTGCCAGCAGCTCCGCGGACTTGAAAGAGACCCAGTACTTC. Its protein is CASSSADLKETQYF.

There are many counts of this clonotype. The rearrangement joins TRBV10-3 to TRBJ2-2; possibly TRBD2 for D (5 bases). From germline, CDR1 is ENHRY and CDR2 SYGVKD. There are 14 residues in the CDR3. V lost 4 bases, J lost 1 base, and 7 bases lay in between. This CDR3 is CAISGRGNTGELFF. CDR3 DNA: TGTGCCATCAGTGGCCGGGGGAACACCGGGGAGCTGTTTTTT.

The V gene is TRBV9, the J gene TRBJ1-1; no reliable D call. Germline V gives CDR1 SGDLS, CDR2 YYNGEE. The V gene lost 1 base and the J gene lost 1 base, with 8 bases spanning the gap. This CDR3 has 14 residues. The CDR3 region is CASSVYTANTEAFF. In DNA form, the CDR3 reads TGTGCCAGCAGCGTATACACAGCGAACACTGAAGCTTTCTTT. Combining the CDR3 with reference TRBV9 and TRBJ1-1 gives the whole variable domain DSGVTQTPKHLITATGQRVTLRCSPRSGDLSVYWYQQSLDQGLQFLIQYYNGEERAKGNILERFSAQQFPDLHSELNLSSLELGDSALYFCASSVYTANTEAFFGQGTRLTVV.

The V and J genes are TRBV25-1 and TRBJ2-7; D remains ambiguous. The CDR3 loop spans 11 amino acids. V lost 8 bases to trimming and J lost 7 bases, with 12 bases between them. CDR1 MGHDK and CDR2 SYGVNS come from the germline V gene. The CDR3 nucleotides read TGTGCCAGCCAGAAGAGCTTTGAGCAGTACTTC. This sequence encodes CASQKSFEQYF.

The chain recombines TRBV4-2 with TRBJ1-6; D might be TRBD1 (5 bases). The V end lost 0 bases, the J end lost 7 bases, and 10 bases lay between the germline ends. CDR1 and CDR2 (germline): LGHNA, YNFKEQ. This CDR3 comprises 15 residues. CDR3 protein: CASSQDRAGNSPLHF. The DNA for the CDR3 is TGTGCCAGCAGCCAAGACAGGGCTGGGAATTCACCCCTCCACTTT.

The chain links TRBV20-1 to TRBJ2-3; TRBD2 agrees at 9 bases. The CDR3 loop spans 13 amino acids. CDR1 DFQATT and CDR2 SNEGSKA come from the germline V gene (reference sequence). V lost 4 bases to trimming and J lost 1 base; unmatched junction nucleotides: 0. The CDR3 protein is CSAKREGTDTQYF. The CDR3, as DNA: TGCAGTGCTAAGCGGGAGGGCACAGATACGCAGTATTTT.

In this sample, this clonotype turned up a few times. The rearrangement joins TRBV5-1 to TRBJ2-7; TRBD1 matches 7 bases. Germline assignment: CDR1 SGHRS and CDR2 YFSETQ. CDR3 length: 15 amino acids. V lost 4 bases, J lost 3 bases, and 10 bases stayed unmatched. CDR3 sequence (DNA): TGCGCCAGCAGCACCGACCAAAGACAGGGCTACGAGCAGTACTTC. The encoded protein is CASSTDQRQGYEQYF.

The V gene is TRBV25-1, the J gene TRBJ2-5, with a weak D call TRBD2 (6 bases). Trimming cost V 1 base and J 1 base, with 10 bases left between them. Germline assignment: CDR1 MGHDK and CDR2 SYGVNS. CDR3 size: 15 residues. The CDR3 DNA follows: TGTGCCAGCAGTGAATTTTGGGACTCCCAAGAGACCCAGTACTTC. Amino acids: CASSEFWDSQETQYF.

This chain uses TRBV7-2 with TRBJ2-7; 10 bases align to TRBD2. The J segment lost 2 bases and the V segment lost 8 bases, leaving 6 bases of the junction unmatched. The germline gives CDR1 SGHTA, CDR2 FQGNSA. This CDR3 is built from 14 residues. DNA of the CDR3: TGTGCCAGCGGCCCAACTAGCGGGGCCTACGAGCAGTACTTC. Its protein product is CASGPTSGAYEQYF.

This clonotype was counted only a few times. J is TRBJ1-4 and V is TRBV5-5; D unresolved. The CDR3 spans 17 residues. The germline V gene has CDR1 SGHKS and CDR2 YYEKEE (reference sequence). V lost 0 bases and J 0 bases, leaving 12 bases between the germline ends. Here the CDR3 DNA reads TGTGCCAGCAGCTTGGAAGGAGGATCCGCAACTAATGAAAAACTGTTTTTT. Translation: CASSLEGGSATNEKLFF. Filled out from reference TRBV5-5 and TRBJ1-4, the complete variable domain reads DAGVTQSPTHLIKTRGQQVTLRCSPISGHKSVSWYQQVLGQGPQFIFQYYEKEERGRGNFPDRFSARQFPNYSSELNVNALLLGDSALYLCASSLEGGSATNEKLFFGSGTQLSVL.

The CDR3 sequence: CASSTTSDIPYEQYF. For the CDR3, the DNA is TGCGCCAGCAGCACTACAAGCGATATCCCCTACGAGCAGTACTTC. The chain uses TRBV5-1 and TRBJ2-7, with D uncertain. Germline CDR1 and CDR2: SGHRS and YFSETQ. The CDR3 contains 15 residues. V was cut by 4 bases and J by 2 bases, with 16 bases left in between. The full variable domain, rest sourced from reference TRBV5-1 and TRBJ2-7, is KAGVTQTPRYLIKTRGQQVTLSCSPISGHRSVSWYQQTPGQGLQFLFEYFSETQRNKGNFPGRFSGRQFSNSRSEMNVSTLELGDSALYLCASSTTSDIPYEQYFGPGTRLTVT.